A single sample gave rise to the 27 T cell receptor beta chains below, sequenced in a study of vaccination effects on CD4 cells after COVID-19 (dated by TCRdb to 2022 to 2024). The antigens of these receptors remain unknown. Libraries were constructed by the immunoSEQ multiplex PCR assay. The clones in this table, taken by TCRdb from immuneACCESS, are in-frame only. Not every clone is retained; where verified, under half of the shortfall comes from an unresolved V gene, and the cause of the rest is unknown. The sample includes 35,000 to 40,000 clones, with approximately 72% observed a single time. The top ten clonotypes cover less than 3.5% of the sample. After around 11 days of culture, CD4+ T cells were isolated with the EasySep CD4+ T cell isolation kit. The specimen was CD4+ T cells from PBMCs cultured without peptide, collected before COVID-19 vaccination. These TCRs come from a human donor who received a COVID-19 vaccine.

This clone turned up a few times. This chain joins TRBV2 and TRBJ2-3, with 11 bases aligning to TRBD1. J gave up 3 bases and V 1 base, and 0 bases lay outside the gene matches. The CDR3 extends over 15 amino acids. Per germline, CDR1 SNHLY and CDR2 FYNNEI. The CDR3 sequence is CASSEGDRGTDTQYF. The DNA for the CDR3 is TGTGCCAGCAGTGAAGGGGACAGGGGGACAGATACGCAGTATTTT.

The table lists this clone with a few counts. The chain couples TRBV7-8 to TRBJ2-7; TRBD1 might be the D (5 bases). There are 15 residues in the CDR3. The germline V gene encodes CDR1 SGHVS and CDR2 FQNEAQ. V lost 1 base, J lost 3 bases, and 13 bases lay in between. In DNA form, the CDR3 reads TGTGCCAGCAGCTTAGTGCAGGGTGTTTACTACGAGCAGTACTTC. As protein: CASSLVQGVYYEQYF.

The chain joins TRBV7-3 to TRBJ2-2; possible D gene TRBD2, 6 bases. From germline, CDR1 is SGHTA and CDR2 FQGTGA. V was clipped by 4 bases and J by 6 bases, with 15 bases between them. The CDR3 covers 15 residues. The CDR3 coding sequence is TGTGCCAGCAGCTCAGACGGAGGGGCCGCCGGGGAGCTGTTTTTT. As protein: CASSSDGGAAGELFF.

The chain employs TRBV3-1 (or the pseudogene TRBV3-2) and TRBJ1-4; D is unclear. CDR1 and CDR2 from the germline V gene are LGHDT and YNNKEL (reference sequence). V lost 0 bases to trimming and J lost 4 bases, with 6 bases between them. The CDR3 runs to 14 residues. CDR3 sequence reads: CASSQDRFNEKLFF. The CDR3 bases are TGTGCCAGCAGCCAAGACAGGTTTAATGAAAAACTGTTTTTT.

The chain carries TRBV20-1 and TRBJ2-5; possible D gene TRBD1, 6 bases. The V gene's germline CDR1 is DFQATT and CDR2 SNEGSKA (reference sequence). The CDR3 is 11 residues long. The V end lost 2 bases, the J end lost 5 bases, and 6 bases lay between the germline ends. CDR3 sequence: CSARQGETQYF. CDR3 in DNA: TGCAGTGCTAGACAGGGGGAGACCCAGTACTTC.

The rearrangement uses TRBV29-1 and TRBJ1-1; 8 positions agree with TRBD1. The CDR3 length is 14 residues. J lost 4 bases, V lost 6 bases, and 10 bases had no gene match. Looked up from germline, CDR1 is SQVTM and CDR2 is ANQGSEA. The CDR3 reads CSVVNQGAGTEAFF. The CDR3 region has the DNA TGCAGCGTAGTCAACCAGGGGGCGGGCACTGAAGCTTTCTTT. Using reference TRBV29-1 and TRBJ1-1 for the parts outside the CDR3, the full variable domain is SAVISQKPSRDICQRGTSLTIQCQVDSQVTMMFWYRQQPGQSLTLIATANQGSEATYESGFVIDKFPISRPNLTFSTLTVSNMSPEDSSIYLCSVVNQGAGTEAFFGQGTRLTVV.

The table lists this clone with a count of one. V usage is TRBV30 and J usage is TRBJ2-7, with D perhaps TRBD1 (5 bases). The germline V and J ends were trimmed by 3 bases and 5 bases, with 11 bases remaining between them. CDR1 is GTSNPN and CDR2 is SVGIG in the germline V gene (reference sequence). The CDR3 has 12 residues. CDR3: CAWRRGSDEQYF. In nucleotides, the CDR3 is TGTGCCTGGAGAAGGGGATCGGACGAGCAGTACTTC.

The V call is TRBV30, the J call TRBJ2-4; unclear D gene. The CDR3 runs 18 residues. Trimming removed 3 bases from V and 0 bases from J, with 21 bases in between. The V gene's germline CDR1 is GTSNPN and CDR2 SVGIG (reference sequence). Here the CDR3 reads CAWRSGSGGALAKNIQYF. The CDR3 DNA reads as TGTGCCTGGAGATCTGGCTCAGGCGGAGCCCTAGCCAAAAACATTCAGTACTTC.

Here the CDR3 reads CAWRKGYTGQETQYF. The CDR3 region has the DNA TGTGCCTGGAGAAAAGGTTACACGGGGCAAGAGACCCAGTACTTC. The chain recombines TRBV30 with TRBJ2-5; a possible D gene is TRBD2 (5 bases). The CDR3 has 15 amino acids. Germline V lookup: CDR1 GTSNPN, CDR2 SVGIG (reference sequence). Deletions cut 3 bases from V and 2 bases from J, with 16 bases between.

About this clone itself: Mismatch with germline at one junction end may stem from a read error. The chain has TRBV7-7 and TRBJ1-4; D is unclear. In germline, CDR1 is SSHAT, CDR2 FNYEAQ (reference sequence). The CDR3 is 15 residues long. For the CDR3, the DNA is TGTGCTAGCAGCTCGGAGTTGGGAGCTAATGAAAAACTGTTTTTT. The encoded protein is CASSSELGANEKLFF.

The chain links TRBV5-1 to TRBJ2-2, with 7 positions matching TRBD1. The junction had 5 bases not matched to a gene; V was cut back by 4 bases and J by 2 bases. Germline V gene sequence: CDR1 SGHRS, CDR2 YFSETQ. There are 15 residues in the CDR3. The CDR3 sequence is CASSPRDRNTGELFF. CDR3 bases: TGCGCCAGCAGCCCCCGGGACAGAAACACCGGGGAGCTGTTTTTT.

The rearrangement uses TRBV6-5 and TRBJ2-7, with D perhaps TRBD1 or TRBD2 (5 bases each). The V end lost 4 bases, the J end lost 3 bases, and 13 bases lay between the germline ends. Germline CDR1 MNHEY, CDR2 SVGAGI. The CDR3 has 14 amino acids. CDR3 nucleotides: TGTGCCAGCAGTTCCTGGGACCGACGCTACGAGCAGTACTTC. It yields the protein CASSSWDRRYEQYF.

V usage is TRBV6-2 or TRBV6-3 and J usage is TRBJ1-2; the D gene is possibly TRBD1 (6 bases). Trimming took off 6 bases at V and 3 bases at J, with 17 bases between the two ends. Germline-derived CDR1 and CDR2 are MNHEY and SVGEGT. This CDR3 is built from 15 residues. CDR3 residues: CASSGTGKRDYGYTF. Written as DNA, the CDR3 is TGTGCCAGCAGCGGAACAGGGAAGCGGGACTATGGCTACACCTTC.

V and J are TRBV5-6 and TRBJ1-1; D gene unclear. Between the trimmed V and J ends, which lost 2 bases and 3 bases, there was a span of 26 bases. Germline lookup yields CDR1 SGHDT and CDR2 YYEEEE. The CDR3 is 19 residues long. The CDR3 loop reads CASSLVLGAFRGVDTEAFF. Written as DNA, the CDR3 is TGTGCCAGCAGCTTAGTTTTAGGAGCATTCCGAGGAGTGGACACTGAAGCTTTCTTT.

A few counts support this clone. Other DNA sequences from this sample encode an identical CDR3 as well. The chain links TRBV5-1 to TRBJ2-5; D remains unclear. V gave up 0 bases and J gave up 1 base, with 1 base separating them. The CDR3 runs 12 residues. The germline gives CDR1 SGHRS, CDR2 YFSETQ. CDR3 sequence: CASSLGQETQYF. The CDR3 DNA is TGCGCCAGCAGCTTGGGCCAAGAGACCCAGTACTTC.

The genes are TRBV12-5 and TRBJ2-6, with 8 bases matching TRBD1. J lost 0 bases, V lost 0 bases, and 4 bases had no gene match. The CDR3 totals 18 residues. The germline V gene encodes CDR1 LGHNT and CDR2 FRNRAP. CDR3 amino acids: CASGLVLQGGSGANVLTF. In nucleotides, the CDR3 is TGTGCTAGTGGTTTGGTACTACAGGGGGGCTCTGGGGCCAACGTCCTGACTTTC. The entire variable domain, with the rest obtained from reference TRBV12-5 and TRBJ2-6, is as follows: DARVTQTPRHKVTEMGQEVTMRCQPILGHNTVFWYRQTMMQGLELLAYFRNRAPLDDSGMPKDRFSAEMPDATLATLKIQPSEPRDSAVYFCASGLVLQGGSGANVLTFGAGSRLTVL.

The table lists this clone with a count of one. V and J are TRBV4-1 and TRBJ2-5; D is perhaps TRBD1 or TRBD2 (5 bases each). CDR1 is MGHRA, CDR2 YSYEKL, per germline. This CDR3 comprises 14 residues. V shed 1 base and J shed 6 bases, with 12 bases lying between them. Written as DNA, the CDR3 is TGCGCCAGCAGCCAAGGAGGGGAGTTGCAGACCCAGTACTTC. Translated, it gives CASSQGGELQTQYF.

This clone appeared a single time. This rearrangement joins TRBV12-3 or TRBV12-4 to TRBJ2-2; D is undetermined. This CDR3 has 13 amino acids. V was pared by 6 bases and J by 4 bases, with 9 bases between. CDR3 DNA sequence: TGTGCCAGCAGGCGCAGTAGCACCGGGGAGCTGTTTTTT. This sequence encodes CASRRSSTGELFF.

The rearrangement links TRBV5-5 to TRBJ2-7; 8 positions match TRBD1. Per germline, CDR1 SGHKS and CDR2 YYEKEE (reference sequence). Unmatched junction bases numbered 7, after V lost 3 bases and J lost 2 bases. CDR3 length equals 15 residues. For the CDR3, the DNA is TGTGCCAGCAGCTCCGACCGGGACAGGCCCTACGAGCAGTACTTC. It yields the protein CASSSDRDRPYEQYF.

About this clone itself: Relative to the germline gene, one junction end is altered; a read error may explain this. This chain joins TRBV7-7 and TRBJ2-5; 9 nucleotides agree with TRBD1. There are 15 residues in the CDR3. Germline lookup yields CDR1 SSHAT and CDR2 FNYEAQ (reference sequence). CDR3 sequence: CASSPGTGPSETQYF. The CDR3 DNA is TGTGCTAGCAGCCCCGGGACAGGGCCTTCTGAGACCCAGTACTTC.

This clone has just a few counts. The chain couples TRBV25-1 to TRBJ2-7; D is uncertain. The ends were cut back, 1 base at V and 4 bases at J, with 11 bases in the middle. The CDR3 sequence is 14 residues long. The V gene's germline CDR1 is MGHDK and CDR2 SYGVNS. The CDR3 spells CASSEFYRDYEQYF. The DNA of the CDR3 is TGTGCCAGCAGTGAATTTTACAGAGATTACGAGCAGTACTTC.

The rearrangement joins TRBV11-1 to TRBJ2-1, with D possibly called TRBD1 or TRBD2 (7 bases each). CDR1 is SGHAT, CDR2 FQDESV, per germline (reference sequence). The V end lost 2 bases, the J end lost 6 bases, and 14 bases lay between the germline ends. The CDR3 sequence is 15 residues long. CDR3 nucleotide sequence: TGTGCCAGCAGCTTAATGACAGGGAGGGCCAATGAGCAGTTCTTC. Protein: CASSLMTGRANEQFF.

The chain has TRBV7-9 and TRBJ2-3, with 9 bases identical to TRBD2. CDR1 is SEHNR, CDR2 FQNEAQ, per germline (reference sequence). Trimming took 2 bases from V and 4 from J; bases not matched to a gene: 7. The CDR3 sequence is 16 residues long. The chain's CDR3 is CASSLSLAGSADTQYF. The CDR3 coding sequence is TGTGCCAGCAGCTTATCGCTAGCGGGATCGGCAGATACGCAGTATTTT.

The chain is built from TRBV5-6 and TRBJ2-1, with D maybe TRBD1 (6 bases). Per the germline V gene, CDR1 is SGHDT and CDR2 is YYEEEE. Trimming stripped 1 base from V and 1 base from J, with 9 bases between. The CDR3 has 15 residues. The CDR3 is CASSLTGSSYNEQFF. The DNA for the CDR3 is TGTGCCAGCAGCTTGACAGGGAGTTCCTACAATGAGCAGTTCTTC.

The V call is TRBV10-3, the J call TRBJ2-1; tentative D call: TRBD1 (5 bases). This CDR3 is built from 15 residues. The germline V and J ends were trimmed by 4 bases and 0 bases, with 10 bases remaining between them. CDR1 and CDR2 from the germline V gene are ENHRY and SYGVKD. The CDR3 DNA sequence: TGTGCCATCAGTGCGCCCGGACACTCCTACAATGAGCAGTTCTTC. Its translation: CAISAPGHSYNEQFF.

The chain is built from TRBV19 and TRBJ1-1; D uncertain. Germline V lookup: CDR1 LNHDA, CDR2 SQIVND (reference sequence). The V end was cut by 0 bases, the J end by 3 bases, with 5 bases between. This CDR3 is built from 13 residues. Here the CDR3 reads CASSIDGYTEAFF. The DNA of the CDR3 is TGTGCCAGTAGTATAGACGGTTACACTGAAGCTTTCTTT. Together with reference TRBV19 and TRBJ1-1, the CDR3 gives the full variable domain: DGGITQSPKYLFRKEGQNVTLSCEQNLNHDAMYWYRQDPGQGLRLIYYSQIVNDFQKGDIAEGYSVSREKKESFPLTVTSAQKNPTAFYLCASSIDGYTEAFFGQGTRLTVV.

The chain combines TRBV5-8 with TRBJ1-2, with D tentatively TRBD1 (5 bases). The germline CDR1 and CDR2 sequences are SGHTS and YDEGEE. Trimming took off 2 bases at V and 2 bases at J, with 13 bases between the two ends. This CDR3 is built from 15 residues. CDR3 coding DNA: TGTGCCAGCAGCTTATTAACCAGGGAGAACTATGGCTACACCTTC. Translated: CASSLLTRENYGYTF.